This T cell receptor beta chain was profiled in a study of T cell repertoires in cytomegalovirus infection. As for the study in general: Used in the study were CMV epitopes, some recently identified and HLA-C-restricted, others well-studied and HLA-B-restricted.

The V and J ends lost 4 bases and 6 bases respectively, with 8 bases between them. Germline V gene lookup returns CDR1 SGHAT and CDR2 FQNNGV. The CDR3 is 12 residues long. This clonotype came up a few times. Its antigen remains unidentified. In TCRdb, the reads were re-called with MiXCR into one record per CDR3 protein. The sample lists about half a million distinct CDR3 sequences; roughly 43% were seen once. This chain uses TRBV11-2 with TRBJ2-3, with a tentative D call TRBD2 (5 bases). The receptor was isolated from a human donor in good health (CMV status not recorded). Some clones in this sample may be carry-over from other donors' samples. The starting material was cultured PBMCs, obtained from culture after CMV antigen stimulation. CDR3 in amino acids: CASSSSFDTQYF. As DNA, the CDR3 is TGTGCCAGCAGCTCTAGCTTCGATACGCAGTATTTT.